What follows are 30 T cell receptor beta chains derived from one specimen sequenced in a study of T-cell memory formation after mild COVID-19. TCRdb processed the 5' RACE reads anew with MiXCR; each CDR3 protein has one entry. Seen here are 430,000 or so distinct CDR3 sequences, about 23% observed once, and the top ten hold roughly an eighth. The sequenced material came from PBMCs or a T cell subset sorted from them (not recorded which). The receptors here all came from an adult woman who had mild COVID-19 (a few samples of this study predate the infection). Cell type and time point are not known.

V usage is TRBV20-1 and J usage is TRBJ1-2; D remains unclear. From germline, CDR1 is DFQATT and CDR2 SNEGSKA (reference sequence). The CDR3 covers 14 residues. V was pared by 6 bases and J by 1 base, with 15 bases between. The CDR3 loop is CSAPPLADNYGYTF. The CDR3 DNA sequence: TGCAGTGCCCCACCCCTGGCGGATAACTATGGCTACACCTTC.

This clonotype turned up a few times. CDR3 bases: TGCGCCAGCAGCGACAGGGGCGTGGGGAATGAGCAGTTCTTC. It translates to CASSDRGVGNEQFF. The chain joins TRBV5-1 to TRBJ2-1, with TRBD1 matching over 8 bases. Germline CDR1 SGHRS, CDR2 YFSETQ. There are 14 residues in the CDR3. After removal of 4 bases from V and 7 bases from J, the junction contained 7 bases not matched to a gene.

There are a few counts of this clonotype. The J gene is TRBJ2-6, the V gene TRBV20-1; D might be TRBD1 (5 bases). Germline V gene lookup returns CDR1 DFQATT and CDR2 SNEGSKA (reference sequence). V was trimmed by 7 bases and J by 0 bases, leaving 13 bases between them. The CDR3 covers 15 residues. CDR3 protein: CSVAGLRSGANVLTF. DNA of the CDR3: TGCAGTGTCGCAGGGCTCCGCTCTGGGGCCAACGTCCTGACTTTC.

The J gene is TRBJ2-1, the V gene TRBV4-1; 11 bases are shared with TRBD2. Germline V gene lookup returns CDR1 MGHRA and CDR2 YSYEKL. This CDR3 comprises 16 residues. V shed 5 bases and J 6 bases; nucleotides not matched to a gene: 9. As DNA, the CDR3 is TGCGCCAGCAGCTCCTTAGCGGGAGGGCCGGGCAATGAGCAGTTCTTC. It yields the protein CASSSLAGGPGNEQFF.

The CDR3 DNA reads as TGTGCCACCAGCTCATCCCTTCGGCAGGGGAGCAATCAGCCCCAGCATTTT. This codes for CATSSSLRQGSNQPQHF. The chain uses TRBV15 and TRBJ1-5; TRBD1 is a possible D gene (6 bases). The CDR3 runs to 17 residues. Germline V gives CDR1 LNHNV, CDR2 YYDKDF (reference sequence). V was shortened by 5 bases and J by 1 base, with 18 bases between the two germline ends.

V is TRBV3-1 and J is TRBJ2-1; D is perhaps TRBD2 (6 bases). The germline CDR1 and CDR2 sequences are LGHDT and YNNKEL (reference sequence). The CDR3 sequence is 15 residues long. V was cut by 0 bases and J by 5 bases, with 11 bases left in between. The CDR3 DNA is TGTGCCAGCAGCCAAGAAGGAGGGGCCCACAATGAGCAGTTCTTC. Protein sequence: CASSQEGGAHNEQFF.

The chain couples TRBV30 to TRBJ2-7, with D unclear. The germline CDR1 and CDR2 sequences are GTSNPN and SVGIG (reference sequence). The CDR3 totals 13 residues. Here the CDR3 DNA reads TGTGCATTGACTCGGACGGTATCCTACGAGCAGTACTTC. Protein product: CALTRTVSYEQYF.

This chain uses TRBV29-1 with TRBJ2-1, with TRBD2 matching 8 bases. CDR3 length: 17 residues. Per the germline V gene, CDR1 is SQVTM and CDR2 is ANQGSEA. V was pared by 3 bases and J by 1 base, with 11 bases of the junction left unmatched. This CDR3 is CSVDPLAGISSYNEQFF. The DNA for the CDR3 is TGCAGCGTTGATCCCTTAGCGGGAATTAGTTCCTACAATGAGCAGTTCTTC.

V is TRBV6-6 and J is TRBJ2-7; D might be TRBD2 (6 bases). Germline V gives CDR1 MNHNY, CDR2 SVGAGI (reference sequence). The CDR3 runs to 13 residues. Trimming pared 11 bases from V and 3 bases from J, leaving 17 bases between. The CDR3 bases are TGTGCCTGCAAGGTGGGAGGTAACTACGAGCAGTACTTC. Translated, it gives CACKVGGNYEQYF.

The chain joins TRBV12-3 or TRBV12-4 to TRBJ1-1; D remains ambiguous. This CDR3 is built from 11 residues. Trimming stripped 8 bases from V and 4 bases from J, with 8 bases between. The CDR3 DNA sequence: TGTGCCAGCGGGGTTACCACTGAAGCTTTCTTT. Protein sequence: CASGVTTEAFF.

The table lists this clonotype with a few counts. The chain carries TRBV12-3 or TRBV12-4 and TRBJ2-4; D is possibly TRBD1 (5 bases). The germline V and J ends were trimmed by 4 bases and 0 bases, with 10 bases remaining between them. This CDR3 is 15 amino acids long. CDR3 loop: CASSSRQLAKNIQYF. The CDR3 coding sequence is TGTGCCAGCAGTTCAAGACAGCTAGCCAAAAACATTCAGTACTTC.

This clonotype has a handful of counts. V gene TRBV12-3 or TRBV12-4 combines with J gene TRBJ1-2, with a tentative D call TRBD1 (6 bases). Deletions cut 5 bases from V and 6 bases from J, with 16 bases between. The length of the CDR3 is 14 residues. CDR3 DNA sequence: TGTGCCAGCAGTCCCCGGGGGGCCGGGGATGGCTACACCTTC. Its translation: CASSPRGAGDGYTF.

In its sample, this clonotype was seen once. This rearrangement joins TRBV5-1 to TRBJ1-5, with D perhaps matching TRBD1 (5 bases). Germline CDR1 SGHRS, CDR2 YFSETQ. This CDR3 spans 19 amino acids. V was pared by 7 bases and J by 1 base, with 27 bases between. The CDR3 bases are TGCGCCAGCTACCCGTTTGCGGGGACGGTACTGTTCAGCAATCAGCCCCAGCATTTT. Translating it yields CASYPFAGTVLFSNQPQHF.

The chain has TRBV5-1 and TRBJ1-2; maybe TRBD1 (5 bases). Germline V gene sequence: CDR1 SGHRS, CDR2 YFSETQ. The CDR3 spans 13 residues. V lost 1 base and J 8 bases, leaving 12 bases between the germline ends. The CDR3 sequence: CASSLKSAGGYTF. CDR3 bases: TGCGCCAGCAGCTTGAAGTCCGCAGGGGGCTACACCTTC.

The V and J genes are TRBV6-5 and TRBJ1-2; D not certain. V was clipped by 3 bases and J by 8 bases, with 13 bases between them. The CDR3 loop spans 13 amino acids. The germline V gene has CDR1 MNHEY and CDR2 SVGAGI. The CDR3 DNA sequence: TGTGCCAGCAGTTATTCACAGTTCGAGGGCTACACCTTC. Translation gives CASSYSQFEGYTF.

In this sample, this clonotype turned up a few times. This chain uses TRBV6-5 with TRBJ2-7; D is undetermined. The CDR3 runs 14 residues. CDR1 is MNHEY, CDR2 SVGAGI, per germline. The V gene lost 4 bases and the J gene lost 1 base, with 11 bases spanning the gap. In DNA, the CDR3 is TGTGCCAGCAGTTCCTTAGGCGGATCCTACGAGCAGTACTTC. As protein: CASSSLGGSYEQYF.

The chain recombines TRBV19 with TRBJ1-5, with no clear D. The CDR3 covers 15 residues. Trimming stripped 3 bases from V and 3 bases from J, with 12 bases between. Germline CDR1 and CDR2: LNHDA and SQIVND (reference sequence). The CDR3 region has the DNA TGTGCCAGTAGTATTAATTCGGGGATCAATCAGCCCCAGCATTTT. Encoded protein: CASSINSGINQPQHF.

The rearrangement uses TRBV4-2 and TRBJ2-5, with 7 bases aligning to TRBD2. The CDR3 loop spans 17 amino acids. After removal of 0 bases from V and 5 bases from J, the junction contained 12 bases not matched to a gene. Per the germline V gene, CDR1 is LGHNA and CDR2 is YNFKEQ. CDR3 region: CASSQDPGPLSGETQYF. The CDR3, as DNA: TGTGCCAGCAGCCAAGATCCCGGGCCCCTTAGCGGGGAGACCCAGTACTTC.

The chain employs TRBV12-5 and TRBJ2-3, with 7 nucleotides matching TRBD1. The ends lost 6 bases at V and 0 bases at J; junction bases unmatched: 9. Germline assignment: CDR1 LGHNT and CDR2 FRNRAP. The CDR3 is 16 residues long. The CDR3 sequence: CASGTGTALSTDTQYF. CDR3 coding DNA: TGTGCTAGTGGCACCGGGACAGCTTTAAGCACAGATACGCAGTATTTT.

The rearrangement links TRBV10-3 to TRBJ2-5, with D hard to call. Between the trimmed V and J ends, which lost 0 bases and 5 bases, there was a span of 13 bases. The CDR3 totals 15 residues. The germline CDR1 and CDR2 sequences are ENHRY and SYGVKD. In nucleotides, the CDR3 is TGTGCCATCAGTGAGTCAATGGGGTTCGCGGAGACCCAGTACTTC. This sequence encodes CAISESMGFAETQYF.

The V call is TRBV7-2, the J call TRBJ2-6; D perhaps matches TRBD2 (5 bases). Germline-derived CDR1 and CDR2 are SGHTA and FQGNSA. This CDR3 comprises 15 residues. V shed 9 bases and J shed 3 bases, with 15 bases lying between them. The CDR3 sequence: CARTLFRGGANVLTF. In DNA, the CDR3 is TGTGCCAGGACCCTTTTCCGGGGTGGGGCCAACGTCCTGACTTTC.

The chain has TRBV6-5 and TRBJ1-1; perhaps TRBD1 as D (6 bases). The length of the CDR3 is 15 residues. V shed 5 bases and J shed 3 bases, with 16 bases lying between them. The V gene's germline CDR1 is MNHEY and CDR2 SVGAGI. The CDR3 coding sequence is TGTGCCAGCAGTCCCGCTACAGGGAGGGACACTGAAGCTTTCTTT. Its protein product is CASSPATGRDTEAFF.

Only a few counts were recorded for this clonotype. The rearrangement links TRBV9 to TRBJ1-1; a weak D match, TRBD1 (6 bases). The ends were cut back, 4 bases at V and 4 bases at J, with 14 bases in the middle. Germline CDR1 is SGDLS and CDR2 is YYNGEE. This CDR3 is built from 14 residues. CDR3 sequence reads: CASSPADRTTEAFF. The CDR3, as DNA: TGTGCCAGCAGCCCAGCCGACAGGACCACTGAAGCTTTCTTT.

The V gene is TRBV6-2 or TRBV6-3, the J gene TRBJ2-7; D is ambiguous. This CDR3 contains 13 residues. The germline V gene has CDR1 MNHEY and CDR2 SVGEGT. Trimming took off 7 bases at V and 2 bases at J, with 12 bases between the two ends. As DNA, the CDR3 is TGTGCCAGCACTTGGCAGAACACCTACGAGCAGTACTTC. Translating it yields CASTWQNTYEQYF.

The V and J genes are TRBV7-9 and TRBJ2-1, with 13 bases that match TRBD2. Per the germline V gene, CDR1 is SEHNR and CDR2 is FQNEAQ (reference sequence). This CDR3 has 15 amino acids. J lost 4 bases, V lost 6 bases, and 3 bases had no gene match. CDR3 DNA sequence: TGTGCCAGCAGGCAGACTAGCGGGGGGTACAATGAGCAGTTCTTC. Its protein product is CASRQTSGGYNEQFF.

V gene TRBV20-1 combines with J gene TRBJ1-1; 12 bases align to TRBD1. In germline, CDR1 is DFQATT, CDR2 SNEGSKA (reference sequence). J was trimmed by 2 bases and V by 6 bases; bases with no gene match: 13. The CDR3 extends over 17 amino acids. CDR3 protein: CSARRPGQGAVNTEAFF. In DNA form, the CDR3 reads TGCAGTGCCAGACGACCGGGACAGGGGGCTGTAAACACTGAAGCTTTCTTT.

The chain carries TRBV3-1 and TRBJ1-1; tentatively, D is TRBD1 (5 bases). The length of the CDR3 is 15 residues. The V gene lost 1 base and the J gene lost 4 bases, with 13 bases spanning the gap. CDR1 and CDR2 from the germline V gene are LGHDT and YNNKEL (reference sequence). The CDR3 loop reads CASSQVYTGGTEAFF. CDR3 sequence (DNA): TGTGCCAGCAGCCAAGTATACACCGGGGGCACTGAAGCTTTCTTT. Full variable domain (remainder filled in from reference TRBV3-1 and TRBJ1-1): DTAVSQTPKYLVTQMGNDKSIKCEQNLGHDTMYWYKQDSKKFLKIMFSYNNKELIINETVPNRFSPKSPDKAHLNLHINSLELGDSAVYFCASSQVYTGGTEAFFGQGTRLTVV.

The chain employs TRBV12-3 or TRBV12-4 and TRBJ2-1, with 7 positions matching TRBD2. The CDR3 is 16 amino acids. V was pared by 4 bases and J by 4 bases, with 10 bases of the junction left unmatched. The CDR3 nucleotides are TGTGCCAGCAGTTCCTATGAGGGAGGGTTTTACAATGAGCAGTTCTTC. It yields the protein CASSSYEGGFYNEQFF.

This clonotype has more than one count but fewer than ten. For the CDR3, the DNA is TGTGCCAGCCAGTCGGGGGGAGGGGAGCTGTTTTTT. Translating gives CASQSGGGELFF. The genes are TRBV25-1 and TRBJ2-2, with 7 bases aligning to TRBD2. Germline V CDR1 and CDR2: MGHDK, SYGVNS. The CDR3 length is 12 residues. Unmatched junction bases numbered 5, after V lost 8 bases and J lost 8 bases.

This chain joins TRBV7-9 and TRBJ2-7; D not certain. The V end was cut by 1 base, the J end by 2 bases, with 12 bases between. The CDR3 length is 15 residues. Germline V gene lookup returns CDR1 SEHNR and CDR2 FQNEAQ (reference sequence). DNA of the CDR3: TGTGCCAGCAGCTTAGGGCATACTACTACCTACGAGCAGTACTTC. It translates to CASSLGHTTTYEQYF.